A single sample is the source of the 13 T cell receptor beta chains below, sequenced in a study of shared clonotypes between healthy human individuals. Using immunoSEQ multiplex PCR, the repertoire was profiled, and TCRdb retains in-frame clones only, with some absent. Among millions of clones listed, over 85% were seen once. Sequenced: naive CD4+ T cells from PBMCs. The subset here: CD45RA+ positively selected. The receptors here all came from a man aged 18 to 30 in good health. Some clones in this sample may be carry-over from other donors' samples.

The rearrangement joins TRBV7-2 to TRBJ2-5, with D possibly called TRBD1 or TRBD2 (5 bases each). V shed 3 bases and J shed 2 bases, with 10 bases lying between them. CDR1 and CDR2 from the germline V gene are SGHTA and FQGNSA. The CDR3 is 14 residues long. For the CDR3, the DNA is TGTGCCAGCAGCTTTGGGACGGCACAAGAGACCCAGTACTTC. Protein product: CASSFGTAQETQYF.

This clone was recorded only once. V gene TRBV27 combines with J gene TRBJ2-2, with 9 bases fitting TRBD2. The V gene end was trimmed by 6 bases and the J gene end by 8 bases; junction bases not matched to a gene: 16. Germline lookup yields CDR1 MNHEY and CDR2 SMNVEV (reference sequence). This CDR3 has 17 residues. The CDR3 is CASRPPLWLAGMGELFF. The CDR3 nucleotides are TGTGCCAGCAGGCCCCCCCTGTGGCTAGCGGGAATGGGGGAGCTGTTTTTT.

The CDR3 nucleotides are TGCAGCGTTGAGACAGGGGGAATTGAAAAACTGTTTTTT. Translating it yields CSVETGGIEKLFF. The chain recombines TRBV29-1 with TRBJ1-4, with 9 bases lining up with TRBD1. The V gene end was trimmed by 3 bases and the J gene end by 7 bases; junction bases not matched to a gene: 3. The CDR3 is made up of 13 amino acids. Germline lookup yields CDR1 SQVTM and CDR2 ANQGSEA.

The chain uses TRBV2 and TRBJ1-2, with D unclear. Germline lookup yields CDR1 SNHLY and CDR2 FYNNEI. V was cut by 4 bases and J by 2 bases, with 5 bases left in between. There are 12 residues in the CDR3. The CDR3: CASSADNYGYTF. The DNA of the CDR3 is TGTGCCAGCAGTGCAGACAACTATGGCTACACCTTC.

The V gene is TRBV27, the J gene TRBJ2-1; unclear D gene. CDR3 length: 14 amino acids. Trimming removed 2 bases from V and 7 bases from J, with 12 bases in between. Germline CDR1 reads MNHEY; CDR2 reads SMNVEV (reference sequence). The CDR3 here is CASSLPGSGNEQFF. The CDR3 DNA is TGTGCCAGCAGTTTACCGGGTTCGGGTAATGAGCAGTTCTTC.

This clone was seen a single time. The chain couples TRBV27 to TRBJ1-2; possibly TRBD1 for D (6 bases). Trimming left V 6 bases short and J 5 bases short, with 16 bases between. The CDR3 is made up of 14 amino acids. CDR1 is MNHEY, CDR2 SMNVEV, per germline (reference sequence). For the CDR3, the DNA is TGTGCCAGCAGGTCCACCGGGACAAAGTATGGCTACACCTTC. This sequence encodes CASRSTGTKYGYTF.

Of note for this clone: Other nucleotide sequences in the sample specify the same CDR3. The chain carries TRBV5-1 and TRBJ2-7, with TRBD2 as a possible D gene (6 bases). The CDR3 sequence is 12 residues long. V was shortened by 7 bases and J by 1 base, with 9 bases between the two germline ends. Germline CDR1 SGHRS, CDR2 YFSETQ. The CDR3 is CASRRGSYEQYF. DNA for the CDR3: TGCGCCAGCCGACGGGGGTCCTACGAGCAGTACTTC.

The count of this clone is one. The genes are TRBV19 and TRBJ2-1, with 8 nucleotides matching TRBD2. Per germline, CDR1 LNHDA and CDR2 SQIVND (reference sequence). This CDR3 contains 17 residues. V lost 3 bases to trimming and J lost 4 bases; unmatched junction nucleotides: 11. This CDR3 is CASSMTTAGGQYNEQFF. In DNA form, the CDR3 reads TGTGCCAGTAGTATGACGACCGCGGGAGGACAGTACAATGAGCAGTTCTTC.

This clone was recorded only once. This sequence joins TRBV27 and TRBJ2-1; D uncertain. V was clipped by 3 bases and J by 0 bases, with 21 bases between them. This CDR3 region has 19 residues. Per the germline V gene, CDR1 is MNHEY and CDR2 is SMNVEV (reference sequence). CDR3 nucleotides: TGTGCCAGCAGTTTTGGGCGTTGGGTGGTTTCAGGCTCCTACAATGAGCAGTTCTTC. This gives the protein CASSFGRWVVSGSYNEQFF.

The CDR3 is CASSPRTGEAFF. For the CDR3, the DNA is TGTGCCAGCAGCCCTAGGACAGGTGAAGCTTTCTTT. V usage is TRBV11-2 and J usage is TRBJ1-1, with 7 bases aligning to TRBD1. CDR1 and CDR2 from the germline V gene are SGHAT and FQNNGV. The CDR3 contains 12 residues. V was clipped by 5 bases and J by 7 bases; unmatched bases: 4.

This chain connects TRBV28 to TRBJ1-2; perhaps TRBD1 as D (5 bases). Germline CDR1 is MDHEN and CDR2 is SYDVKM. V shed 3 bases and J shed 8 bases, with 16 bases lying between them. The CDR3 contains 14 residues. CDR3 DNA sequence: TGTGCCAGCAGTTTTCTGGCAGGGACGGGCGGCTACACCTTC. It yields the protein CASSFLAGTGGYTF.

The genes are TRBV11-3 and TRBJ2-2, with D possibly TRBD2 on 6 matching bases. The germline V gene encodes CDR1 SGHNT and CDR2 YENEEA. The CDR3 spans 15 residues. V was shortened by 5 bases and J by 5 bases, with 15 bases between the two germline ends. The CDR3 region has the DNA TGTGCCAGCAGCCCTCTTCGGGCGGGGACCGGGGAGCTGTTTTTT. As protein: CASSPLRAGTGELFF.

The V gene is TRBV6-4, the J gene TRBJ1-4; D not resolved. Germline-derived CDR1 and CDR2 are MRHNA and SNTAGT. This CDR3 contains 17 residues. V was pared by 0 bases and J by 7 bases, with 18 bases between. CDR3 amino acids: CASSDSWGYKVGEKLFF. The CDR3 bases are TGTGCCAGCAGTGACTCGTGGGGTTACAAGGTTGGTGAAAAACTGTTTTTT.